Listed below are T cell receptor beta chains from one sample, sequenced in a study of blood T cell repertoires in COVID-19. Profiling relied on immunoSEQ multiplex PCR, and the TCRdb table lists in-frame clones only, not all of them. Among 88,000 or so clones listed, about 85% were seen once. Sequencing used peripheral blood. The receptor set was obtained from a human donor in a cohort sampled during active COVID-19. The conserved cysteine and the conserved F or W are not part of the CDR3 here. The D gene is left open where the match is weak.

j_gene: TRBJ2-1
v_gene: TRBV11-2
d_gene: TRBD1
CDR3aa: ASSEGQGAGYNEQF

j_gene: TRBJ2-7
v_gene: TRBV19
d_gene: -
CDR3aa: ASSSAGTSYEQY

j_gene: TRBJ2-1
v_gene: TRBV9
d_gene: TRBD2
CDR3aa: ASSGLAGSYNEQF

j_gene: TRBJ2-7
v_gene: TRBV11-2
d_gene: TRBD2
CDR3aa: ASSRTSGRFDEQY

j_gene: TRBJ2-2
v_gene: TRBV2
d_gene: -
CDR3aa: ASSEARPPGELF

j_gene: TRBJ2-7
v_gene: TRBV15
d_gene: -
CDR3aa: ATSSAGISYEQY

j_gene: TRBJ2-1
v_gene: TRBV7-2
d_gene: TRBD1
CDR3aa: ASSSRGDRVQF

j_gene: TRBJ2-1
v_gene: TRBV6-5
d_gene: TRBD1
CDR3aa: ASSRTQTGDEQF

j_gene: TRBJ2-4
v_gene: TRBV6-4
d_gene: TRBD1
CDR3aa: ASRTGAKNIQY

j_gene: TRBJ2-2
v_gene: TRBV9
d_gene: -
CDR3aa: ASSVVYSGTGELF

j_gene: TRBJ1-3
v_gene: TRBV28
d_gene: -
CDR3aa: ASSLYAAGNTIY

j_gene: TRBJ1-1
v_gene: TRBV19
d_gene: -
CDR3aa: ASSIRQGRTEAF

j_gene: TRBJ1-3
v_gene: TRBV30
d_gene: TRBD1
CDR3aa: AWRRGQSSGNTIY

j_gene: TRBJ2-3
v_gene: TRBV9
d_gene: TRBD1
CDR3aa: ASSVDSTGGTQY

j_gene: TRBJ2-1
v_gene: TRBV10-1
d_gene: TRBD2
CDR3aa: ASSRSGDYNEQF

j_gene: TRBJ2-1
v_gene: TRBV4-3
d_gene: TRBD2
CDR3aa: ASSQRPAASGSQRQF

j_gene: TRBJ2-5
v_gene: TRBV5-1
d_gene: TRBD2
CDR3aa: ASRDWTSEEETQY

j_gene: TRBJ2-1
v_gene: TRBV6-4
d_gene: TRBD2
CDR3aa: ASSDSGREVGQF

j_gene: TRBJ2-7
v_gene: TRBV3-1/TRBV3-2
d_gene: -
CDR3aa: ASSQDAGRTAPQY

j_gene: TRBJ2-7
v_gene: TRBV5-1
d_gene: -
CDR3aa: ASSSPGKIYEQY

j_gene: TRBJ2-7
v_gene: TRBV10-3
d_gene: TRBD2
CDR3aa: AISVSGAAYEQY

j_gene: TRBJ1-6
v_gene: TRBV4-3
d_gene: -
CDR3aa: ASSQDPNSPLH

j_gene: TRBJ2-1
v_gene: TRBV5-1
d_gene: TRBD1
CDR3aa: ASSLGQGAGNEQF

j_gene: TRBJ2-4
v_gene: TRBV7-2
d_gene: -
CDR3aa: ASSLSYRDHIQY

j_gene: TRBJ2-3
v_gene: TRBV6-6
d_gene: TRBD2
CDR3aa: ASSGLAGVEDTQY

j_gene: TRBJ2-7
v_gene: TRBV30
d_gene: -
CDR3aa: AWSVQYEQY

j_gene: TRBJ1-1
v_gene: TRBV18
d_gene: -
CDR3aa: ASSPGQVVNTEAF

j_gene: TRBJ1-3
v_gene: TRBV6-5
d_gene: -
CDR3aa: ASTALARTIY

j_gene: TRBJ2-7
v_gene: TRBV27
d_gene: TRBD1
CDR3aa: ASSFDRVSYEQY

j_gene: TRBJ2-1
v_gene: TRBV10-1
d_gene: TRBD2
CDR3aa: ASGGLAGYNEQF

j_gene: TRBJ2-7
v_gene: TRBV20-1
d_gene: TRBD2
CDR3aa: SASIGTSVGEQY

j_gene: TRBJ2-1
v_gene: TRBV11-3
d_gene: TRBD1
CDR3aa: ASSRQGDYNEQF

j_gene: TRBJ2-7
v_gene: TRBV11-3
d_gene: -
CDR3aa: ASSFRGGPIYEQY

j_gene: TRBJ1-3
v_gene: TRBV7-8
d_gene: -
CDR3aa: VSSFSPANSGNTIY

j_gene: TRBJ1-1
v_gene: TRBV19
d_gene: -
CDR3aa: ASSIVHQAPPNTEAF

j_gene: TRBJ2-1
v_gene: TRBV15
d_gene: -
CDR3aa: ATSRGGLAVYNEQF

j_gene: TRBJ2-1
v_gene: TRBV6-2/TRBV6-3
d_gene: TRBD2
CDR3aa: ASSPTSGSGSGLRNEQF

j_gene: TRBJ1-2
v_gene: TRBV10-3
d_gene: TRBD1
CDR3aa: AISEQGATGYT

j_gene: TRBJ2-7
v_gene: TRBV6-6
d_gene: -
CDR3aa: ASSTPGRQY

j_gene: TRBJ1-2
v_gene: TRBV28
d_gene: -
CDR3aa: ASSLPYLYGYT

j_gene: TRBJ2-3
v_gene: TRBV10-3
d_gene: TRBD2
CDR3aa: AISGAGTSGTYTDTQY

j_gene: TRBJ1-2
v_gene: TRBV7-8
d_gene: TRBD1
CDR3aa: ASSAVTGVGYT

j_gene: TRBJ2-5
v_gene: TRBV6-5
d_gene: TRBD2
CDR3aa: ALGREGRETQY

j_gene: TRBJ1-1
v_gene: TRBV5-1
d_gene: TRBD1
CDR3aa: ASSPGTANTEAF

j_gene: TRBJ2-2
v_gene: TRBV29-1
d_gene: -
CDR3aa: SVDITGELF

j_gene: TRBJ1-3
v_gene: TRBV19
d_gene: TRBD1
CDR3aa: ASSIFEGALDTIY

j_gene: TRBJ2-7
v_gene: TRBV7-2
d_gene: -
CDR3aa: ASSGQQGTGQY